This T cell receptor beta chain appears in the sequencing data of a study of cytomegalovirus exposure and HLA in healthy donors. The CDR3 has 16 residues. J was trimmed by 6 bases and V by 4 bases; bases with no gene match: 10. Germline CDR1 SGHAT, CDR2 FQNNGV. The PCR ran on 60 Vbeta and 13 Jbeta primers. The method was immunoSEQ multiplex PCR; TCRdb's version includes in-frame clones alone and lacks a portion of them. This table has some 150,000 clones, 65% to 85% appearing once. The V and J genes are TRBV11-2 and TRBJ2-4; 9 bases match TRBD2. This sequence was found in a woman aged 40 to 49 in good health and CMV-seropositive. The sequenced material came from PBMCs. CDR3 DNA: TGTGCCAGCAGCTCGGCCGCGGGAGGGCCCGGAAACATTCAGTACTTC. Amino acid sequence: CASSSAAGGPGNIQYF.